The 4 T cell receptor beta chains given below trace back to one sample, sequenced in a study of T cells after yellow fever vaccination. TCRdb independently ran MiXCR on the 5' RACE reads; one entry per CDR3 protein. Among hundreds of thousands of distinct CDR3 sequences listed, roughly 12% were seen once. This specimen consisted of PBMCs, obtained on the day of the yellow fever booster vaccination. These receptors were taken from a man between 25 and 39 years old who received the YFV17D yellow fever vaccine.

The chain has TRBV7-2 and TRBJ2-7; the match to TRBD1 covers 7 bases. This CDR3 has 15 amino acids. The V gene end was trimmed by 6 bases and the J gene end by 3 bases; junction bases not matched to a gene: 11. CDR1 is SGHTA, CDR2 FQGNSA, per germline. This CDR3 is CASSSETGPGYEQYF. The CDR3 bases are TGTGCCAGCAGTTCCGAGACAGGGCCCGGCTACGAGCAGTACTTC.

The gene calls are TRBV15 and TRBJ2-7; TRBD2 agrees at 11 bases. The V gene's germline CDR1 is LNHNV and CDR2 YYDKDF (reference sequence). V shed 3 bases and J 6 bases; nucleotides not matched to a gene: 7. The CDR3 runs to 15 residues. The CDR3 spells CATSRDIAGGVEQYF. CDR3 bases: TGTGCCACCAGCAGGGACATAGCGGGAGGGGTCGAGCAGTACTTC.

Only a few counts were recorded for this clonotype. The rearrangement uses TRBV18 and TRBJ2-1, with 9 bases fitting TRBD2. The V and J ends lost 4 bases and 5 bases, in that order; junction bases with no gene match: 9. The length of the CDR3 is 16 residues. Germline V gene lookup returns CDR1 KGHSH and CDR2 LQKENI. The CDR3 DNA is TGTGCCAGCTCACGGGGCCTAGCGGGACGGAACAATGAGCAGTTCTTC. Residues: CASSRGLAGRNNEQFF.

This clonotype was recorded a few times. V gene TRBV6-5 combines with J gene TRBJ2-7; D is unresolved. V was cut by 0 bases and J by 1 base, with 13 bases left in between. Looked up from germline, CDR1 is MNHEY and CDR2 is SVGAGI. The CDR3 is made up of 16 amino acids. CDR3 region: CASSYSPPPQSYEQYF. The CDR3 bases are TGTGCCAGCAGTTACTCGCCCCCCCCACAGTCCTACGAGCAGTACTTC.